Sequencing of this T cell receptor (beta chain) was carried out in a study of blood T cell repertoires in COVID-19. Study context: Samples came from the United States, Italy and Spain, spanning acute and convalescent COVID-19. The cDNA or gDNA used as material had been derived from T cells, B-cell-depleted T cells, or PBMCs.

The V gene's germline CDR1 is SGHTA and CDR2 FQGNSA. This CDR3 contains 14 residues. After removal of 5 bases from V and 10 bases from J, the junction contained 9 bases not matched to a gene. Original handling: Reference gene primer amplification gave estimated nucleated cell counts. Sequenced by immunoSEQ multiplex PCR; TCRdb stores in-frame clones only, minus some. V and J calls and clone size are those listed in that table; D and trimming were worked out from the DNA. The sample holds 400,000 to 550,000 clones; around nine tenths are singletons and the top ten take roughly 4.3%. The sequenced sample was peripheral blood. The chain employs TRBV7-2 and TRBJ1-4; TRBD1 matches at 8 bases. This sequence was found in a woman under 40 with acute or convalescent COVID-19. In nucleotides, the CDR3 is TGTGCCAGCAGCACACATCAGGGGGCAGGAAAACTGTTTTTT. It codes for CASSTHQGAGKLFF.